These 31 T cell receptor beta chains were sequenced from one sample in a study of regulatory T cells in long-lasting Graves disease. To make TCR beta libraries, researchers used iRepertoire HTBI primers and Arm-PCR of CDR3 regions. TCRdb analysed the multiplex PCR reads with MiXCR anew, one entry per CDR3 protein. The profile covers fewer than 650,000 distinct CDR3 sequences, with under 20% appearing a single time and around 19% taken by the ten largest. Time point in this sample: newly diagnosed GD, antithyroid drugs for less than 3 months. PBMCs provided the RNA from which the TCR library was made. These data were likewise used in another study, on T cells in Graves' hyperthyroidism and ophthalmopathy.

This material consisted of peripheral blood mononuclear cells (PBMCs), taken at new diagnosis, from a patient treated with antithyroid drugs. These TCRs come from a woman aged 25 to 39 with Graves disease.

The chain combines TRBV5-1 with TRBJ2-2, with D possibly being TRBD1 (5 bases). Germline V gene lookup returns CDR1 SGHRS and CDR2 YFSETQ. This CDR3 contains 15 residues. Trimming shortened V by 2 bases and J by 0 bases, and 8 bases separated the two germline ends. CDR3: CASSFGHSNTGELFF. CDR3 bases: TGCGCCAGCAGCTTTGGACACTCGAACACCGGGGAGCTGTTTTTT.

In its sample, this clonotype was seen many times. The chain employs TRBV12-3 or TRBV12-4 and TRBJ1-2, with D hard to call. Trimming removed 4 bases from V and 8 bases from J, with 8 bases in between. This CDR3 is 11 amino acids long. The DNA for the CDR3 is TGTGCCAGCAGTTCGCATCCCGGCTACACCTTC. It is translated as CASSSHPGYTF.

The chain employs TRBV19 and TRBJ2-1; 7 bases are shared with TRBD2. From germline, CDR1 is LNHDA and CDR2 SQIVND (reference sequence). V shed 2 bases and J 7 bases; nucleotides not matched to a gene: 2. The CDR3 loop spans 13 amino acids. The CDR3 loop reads CASSISGMNEQFF. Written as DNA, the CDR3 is TGTGCCAGTAGTATAAGCGGGATGAATGAGCAGTTCTTC.

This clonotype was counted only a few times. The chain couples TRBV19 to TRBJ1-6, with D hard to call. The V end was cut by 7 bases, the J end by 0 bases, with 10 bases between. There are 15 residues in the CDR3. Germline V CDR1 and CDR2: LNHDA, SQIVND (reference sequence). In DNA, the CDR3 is TGTGCCAGTACCGGTGGGAGCTCCTATAATTCACCCCTCCACTTT. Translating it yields CASTGGSSYNSPLHF.

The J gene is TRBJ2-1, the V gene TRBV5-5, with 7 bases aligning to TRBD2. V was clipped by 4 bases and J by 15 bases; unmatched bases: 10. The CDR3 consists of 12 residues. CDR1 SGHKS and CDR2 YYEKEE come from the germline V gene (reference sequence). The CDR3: CASSGDSGRMFF. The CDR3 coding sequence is TGTGCCAGCAGCGGGGATAGCGGGCGCATGTTCTTC.

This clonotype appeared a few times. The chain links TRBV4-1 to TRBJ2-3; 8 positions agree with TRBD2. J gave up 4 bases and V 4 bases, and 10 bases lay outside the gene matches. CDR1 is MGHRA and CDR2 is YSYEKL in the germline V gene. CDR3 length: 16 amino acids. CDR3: CASSRNLREGADTQYF. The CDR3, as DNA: TGCGCCAGCAGCCGCAATCTACGGGAGGGCGCAGATACGCAGTATTTT.

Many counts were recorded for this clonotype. CDR3: CASSFWNQPQHF. The CDR3 nucleotides read TGTGCCAGCAGTTTTTGGAATCAGCCCCAGCATTTT. This chain links TRBV28 with TRBJ1-5; D gene uncertain. The CDR3 runs 12 residues. V was shortened by 3 bases and J by 4 bases, with 4 bases between the two germline ends. Germline loops: CDR1 MDHEN, CDR2 SYDVKM. Full variable domain (missing parts from reference TRBV28 and TRBJ1-5): DVKVTQSSRYLVKRTGEKVFLECVQDMDHENMFWYRQDPGLGLRLIYFSYDVKMKEKGDIPEGYSVSREKKERFSLILESASTNQTSMYLCASSFWNQPQHFGDGTRLSIL.

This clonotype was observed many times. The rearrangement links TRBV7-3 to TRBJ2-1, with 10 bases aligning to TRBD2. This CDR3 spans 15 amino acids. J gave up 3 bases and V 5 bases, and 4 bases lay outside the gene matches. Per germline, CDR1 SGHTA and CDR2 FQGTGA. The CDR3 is CASSHRLAGYNEQFF. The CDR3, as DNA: TGTGCCAGCAGCCACCGACTAGCGGGCTACAATGAGCAGTTCTTC. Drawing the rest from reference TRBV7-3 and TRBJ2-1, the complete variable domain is GAGVSQTPSNKVTEKGKYVELRCDPISGHTALYWYRQSLGQGPEFLIYFQGTGAADDSGLPNDRFFAVRPEGSVSTLKIQRTERGDSAVYLCASSHRLAGYNEQFFGPGTRLTVL.

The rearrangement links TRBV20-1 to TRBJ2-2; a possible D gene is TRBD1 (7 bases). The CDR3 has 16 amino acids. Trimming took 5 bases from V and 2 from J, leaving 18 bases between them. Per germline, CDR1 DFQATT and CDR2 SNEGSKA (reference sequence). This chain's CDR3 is CSAGPRGTANTGELFF. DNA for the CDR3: TGCAGTGCTGGTCCCCGGGGGACAGCAAACACCGGGGAGCTGTTTTTT.

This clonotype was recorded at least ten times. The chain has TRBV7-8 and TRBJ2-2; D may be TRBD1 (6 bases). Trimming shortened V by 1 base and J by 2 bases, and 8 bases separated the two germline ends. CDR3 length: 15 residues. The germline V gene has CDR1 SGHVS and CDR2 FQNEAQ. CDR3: CASSLDRVNTGELFF. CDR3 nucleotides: TGTGCCAGCAGCTTAGACAGGGTCAACACCGGGGAGCTGTTTTTT.

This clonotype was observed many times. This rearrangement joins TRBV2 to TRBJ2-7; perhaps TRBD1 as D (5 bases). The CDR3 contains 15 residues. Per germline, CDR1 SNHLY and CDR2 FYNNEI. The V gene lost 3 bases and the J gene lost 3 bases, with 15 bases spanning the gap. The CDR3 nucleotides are TGTGCCAGCAGTGATCCCCAGGGAAAATTCTACGAGCAGTACTTC. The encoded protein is CASSDPQGKFYEQYF. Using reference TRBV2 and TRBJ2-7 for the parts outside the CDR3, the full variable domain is EPEVTQTPSHQVTQMGQEVILRCVPISNHLYFYWYRQILGQKVEFLVSFYNNEISEKSEIFDDQFSVERPDGSNFTLKIRSTKLEDSAMYFCASSDPQGKFYEQYFGPGTRLTVT.

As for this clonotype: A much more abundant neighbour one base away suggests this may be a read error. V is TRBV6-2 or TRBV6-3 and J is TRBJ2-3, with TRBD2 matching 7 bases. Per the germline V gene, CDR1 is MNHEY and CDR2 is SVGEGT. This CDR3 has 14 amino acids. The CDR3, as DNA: TGTGCCTGCAGAGCTAGCGGAGGCACAGATACGCAGTATTTT. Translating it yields CACRASGGTDTQYF.

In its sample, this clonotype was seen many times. CDR3 loop: CASSLGAWVGEETQYF. CDR3 nucleotides: TGTGCCAGCAGTCTAGGCGCGTGGGTAGGAGAGGAGACCCAGTACTTC. The chain is built from TRBV12-3 or TRBV12-4 and TRBJ2-5; D is undetermined. V lost 5 bases and J 5 bases, leaving 21 bases between the germline ends. The CDR3 consists of 16 residues.

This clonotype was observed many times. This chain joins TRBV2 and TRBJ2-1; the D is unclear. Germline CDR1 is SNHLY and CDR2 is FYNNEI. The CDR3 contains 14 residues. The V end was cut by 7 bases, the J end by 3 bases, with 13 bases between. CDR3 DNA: TGTGCCAGCATGGGGTCAGGAGACTACAATGAGCAGTTCTTC. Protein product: CASMGSGDYNEQFF.

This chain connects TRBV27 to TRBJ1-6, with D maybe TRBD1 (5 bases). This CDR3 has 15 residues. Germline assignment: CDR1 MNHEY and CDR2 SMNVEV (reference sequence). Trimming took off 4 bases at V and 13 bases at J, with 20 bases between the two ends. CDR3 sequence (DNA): TGTGCCAGCAGTTGGGGGGACCGCTTGGGGGATCCCCTCCACTTT. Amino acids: CASSWGDRLGDPLHF.

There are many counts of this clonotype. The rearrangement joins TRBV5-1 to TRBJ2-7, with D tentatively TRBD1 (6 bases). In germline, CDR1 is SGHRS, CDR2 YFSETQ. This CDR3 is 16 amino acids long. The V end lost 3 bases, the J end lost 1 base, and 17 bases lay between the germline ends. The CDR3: CASSSGRDTSSYEQYF. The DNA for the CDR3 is TGCGCCAGCAGCTCAGGCCGGGACACATCTTCCTACGAGCAGTACTTC.

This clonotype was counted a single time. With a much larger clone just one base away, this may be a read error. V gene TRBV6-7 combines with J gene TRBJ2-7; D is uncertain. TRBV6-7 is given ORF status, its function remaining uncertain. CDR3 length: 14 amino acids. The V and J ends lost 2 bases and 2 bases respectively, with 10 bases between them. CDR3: CASSYGVGTYEQYF. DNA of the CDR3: TGTGCCAGCAGTTACGGCGTGGGGACCTACGAGCAGTACTTC.

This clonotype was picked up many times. This chain's CDR3 is CSVRHYEQYF. In nucleotides, the CDR3 is TGCAGCGTTCGCCACTACGAGCAGTACTTC. The J gene is TRBJ2-7, the V gene TRBV29-1; D gene ambiguous. The CDR3 contains 10 residues. Germline CDR1 and CDR2: SQVTM and ANQGSEA. The V end lost 5 bases, the J end lost 3 bases, and 5 bases lay between the germline ends.

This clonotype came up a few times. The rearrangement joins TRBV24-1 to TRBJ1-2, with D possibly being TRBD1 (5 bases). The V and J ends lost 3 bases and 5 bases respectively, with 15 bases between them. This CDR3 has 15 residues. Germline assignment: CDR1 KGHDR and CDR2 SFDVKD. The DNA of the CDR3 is TGTGCCACCAGTGATAGGGGCACGGAGTGGTATGGCTACACCTTC. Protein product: CATSDRGTEWYGYTF.

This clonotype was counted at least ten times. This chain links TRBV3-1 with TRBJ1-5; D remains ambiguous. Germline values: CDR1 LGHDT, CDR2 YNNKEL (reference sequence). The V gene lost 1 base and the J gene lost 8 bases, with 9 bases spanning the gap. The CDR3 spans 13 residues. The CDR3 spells CASSQVPAEPQHF. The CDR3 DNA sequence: TGTGCCAGCAGCCAAGTGCCCGCGGAGCCCCAGCATTTT.

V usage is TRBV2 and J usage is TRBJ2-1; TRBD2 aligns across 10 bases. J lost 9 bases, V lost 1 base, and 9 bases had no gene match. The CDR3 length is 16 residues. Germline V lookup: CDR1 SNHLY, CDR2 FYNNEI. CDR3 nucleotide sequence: TGTGCCAGCAGTGAAGGGACTAGCGGAGGGGGTAGTGAGCAGTTCTTC. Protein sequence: CASSEGTSGGGSEQFF.

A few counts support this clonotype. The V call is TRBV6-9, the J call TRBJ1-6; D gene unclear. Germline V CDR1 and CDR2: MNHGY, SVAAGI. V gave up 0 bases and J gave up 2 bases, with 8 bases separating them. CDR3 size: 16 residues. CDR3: CASSYSSAPYNSPLHF. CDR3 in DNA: TGTGCCAGCAGTTATTCGTCAGCTCCCTATAATTCACCCCTCCACTTT.

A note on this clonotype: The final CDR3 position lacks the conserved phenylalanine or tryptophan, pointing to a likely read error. The CDR3 DNA reads as TGCGCCAGCAGCTTTACTAGCGGGAGCTCCTACGAGCAGTACCTC. Residues: CASSFTSGSSYEQYL. The chain employs TRBV5-1 and TRBJ2-7, with 11 positions matching TRBD2. The CDR3 length is 15 residues. Germline V gene sequence: CDR1 SGHRS, CDR2 YFSETQ. J was trimmed by 0 bases and V by 2 bases; bases with no gene match: 1.

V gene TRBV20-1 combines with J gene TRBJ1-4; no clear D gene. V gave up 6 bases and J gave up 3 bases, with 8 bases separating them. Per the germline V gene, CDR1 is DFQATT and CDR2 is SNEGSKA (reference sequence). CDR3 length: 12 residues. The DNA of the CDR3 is TGCAGTGCCATAGGATCTAATGAAAAACTGTTTTTT. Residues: CSAIGSNEKLFF.

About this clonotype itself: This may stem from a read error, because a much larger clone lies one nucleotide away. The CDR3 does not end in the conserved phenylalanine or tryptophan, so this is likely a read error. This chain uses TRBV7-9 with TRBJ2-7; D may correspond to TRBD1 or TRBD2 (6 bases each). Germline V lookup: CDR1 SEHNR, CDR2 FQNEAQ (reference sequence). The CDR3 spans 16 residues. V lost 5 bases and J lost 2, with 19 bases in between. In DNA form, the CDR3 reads TGTGCCAGCAGCCCAGGAGGGGGTACGGGAGCCTACGAGCAGTACTTA. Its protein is CASSPGGGTGAYEQYL.

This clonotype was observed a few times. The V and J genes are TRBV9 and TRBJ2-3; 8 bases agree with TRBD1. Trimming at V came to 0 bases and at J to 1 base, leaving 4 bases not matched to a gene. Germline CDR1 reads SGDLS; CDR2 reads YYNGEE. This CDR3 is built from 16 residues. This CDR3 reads CASSVGVGQGTDTQYF. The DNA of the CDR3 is TGTGCCAGCAGCGTAGGGGTGGGACAGGGCACAGATACGCAGTATTTT.

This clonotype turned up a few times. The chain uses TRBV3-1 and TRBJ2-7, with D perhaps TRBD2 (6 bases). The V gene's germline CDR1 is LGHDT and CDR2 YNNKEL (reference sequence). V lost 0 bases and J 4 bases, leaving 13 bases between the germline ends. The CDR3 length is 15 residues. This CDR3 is CASSQDSGKGYEQYF. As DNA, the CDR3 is TGTGCCAGCAGCCAAGATAGCGGAAAGGGGTACGAGCAGTACTTC.

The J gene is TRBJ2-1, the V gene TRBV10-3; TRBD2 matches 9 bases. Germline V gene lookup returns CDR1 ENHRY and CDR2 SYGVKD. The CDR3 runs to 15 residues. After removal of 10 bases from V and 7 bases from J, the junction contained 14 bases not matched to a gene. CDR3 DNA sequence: TGTGCCAGCAGCGCGGGAGGGGGGCACGGGAATGAGCAGTTCTTC. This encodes CASSAGGGHGNEQFF.

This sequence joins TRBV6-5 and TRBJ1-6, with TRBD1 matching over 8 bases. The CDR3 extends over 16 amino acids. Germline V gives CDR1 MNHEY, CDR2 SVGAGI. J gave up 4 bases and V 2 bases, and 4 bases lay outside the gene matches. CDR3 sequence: CASSYGTGVYNSPLHF. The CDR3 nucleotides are TGTGCCAGCAGTTACGGGACAGGAGTTTATAATTCACCCCTCCACTTT.

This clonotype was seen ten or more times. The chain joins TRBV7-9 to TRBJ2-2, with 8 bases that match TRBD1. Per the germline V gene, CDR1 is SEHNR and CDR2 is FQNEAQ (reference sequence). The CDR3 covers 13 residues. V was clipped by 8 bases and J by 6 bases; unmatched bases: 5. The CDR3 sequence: CASHGQGPGELFF. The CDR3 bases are TGTGCCAGCCACGGACAGGGCCCCGGGGAGCTGTTTTTT.

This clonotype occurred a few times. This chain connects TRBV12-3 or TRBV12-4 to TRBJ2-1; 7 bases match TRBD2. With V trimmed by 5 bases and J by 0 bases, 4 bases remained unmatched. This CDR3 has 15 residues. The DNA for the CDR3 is TGTGCCAGCAGTAGCGGGAAGAGCTCCTACAATGAGCAGTTCTTC. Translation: CASSSGKSSYNEQFF.